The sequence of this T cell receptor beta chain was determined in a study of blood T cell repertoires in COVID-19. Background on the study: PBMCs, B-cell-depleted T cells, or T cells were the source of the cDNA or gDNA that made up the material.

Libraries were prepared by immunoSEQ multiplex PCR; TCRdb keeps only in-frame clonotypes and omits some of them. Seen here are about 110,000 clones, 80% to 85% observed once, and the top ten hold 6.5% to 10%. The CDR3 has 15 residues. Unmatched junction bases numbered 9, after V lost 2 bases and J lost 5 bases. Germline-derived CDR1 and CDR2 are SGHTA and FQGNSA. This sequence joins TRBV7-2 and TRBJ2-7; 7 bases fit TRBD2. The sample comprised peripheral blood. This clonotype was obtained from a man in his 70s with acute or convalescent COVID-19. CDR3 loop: CASSLFGGSLNEQYF. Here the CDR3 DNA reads TGTGCCAGCAGCTTATTCGGCGGGAGCCTAAACGAGCAGTACTTC.